Described below is a single T cell receptor (beta chain) sequence and its context. The V end was cut by 3 bases, the J end by 4 bases, with 19 bases between. This CDR3 spans 17 amino acids. In germline, CDR1 is SGHDT, CDR2 YYEEEE. Under the authors' procedure: From reference gene primer amplification, estimates of nucleated cell counts were derived. Generated by immunoSEQ multiplex PCR, the TCRdb table keeps only in-frame clones and is missing some. Clone size and the V and J calls come from that table; the DNA yielded D and trimming. The repertoire consists of 470,000 or so clones, with over 75% occurring once and the leading ten covering roughly 3.2%. This entry is derived from a study of blood T cell repertoires in COVID-19. Overall study context: Samples representing acute and convalescent COVID-19 were sourced from the United States, Italy and Spain.

The receptor was derived from a human donor in a cohort sampled during active COVID-19. The specimen was peripheral blood. The chain combines TRBV5-6 with TRBJ1-4; no clear D. The CDR3, as DNA: TGTGCCAGCAGCTCGGCCAAGGAGGGTCGCAGTAATGAAAAACTGTTTTTT. Translation: CASSSAKEGRSNEKLFF.